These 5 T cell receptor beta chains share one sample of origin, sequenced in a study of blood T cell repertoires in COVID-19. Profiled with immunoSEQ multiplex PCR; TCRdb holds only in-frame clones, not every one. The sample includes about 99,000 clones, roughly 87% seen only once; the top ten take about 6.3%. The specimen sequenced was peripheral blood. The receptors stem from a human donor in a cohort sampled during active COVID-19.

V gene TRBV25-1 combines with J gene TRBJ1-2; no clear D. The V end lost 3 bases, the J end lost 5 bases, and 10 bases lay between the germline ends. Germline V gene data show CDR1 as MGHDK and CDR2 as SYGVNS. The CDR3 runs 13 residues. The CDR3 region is CASSDPNTYGYTF. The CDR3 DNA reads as TGTGCCAGCAGTGACCCGAACACGTATGGCTACACCTTC.

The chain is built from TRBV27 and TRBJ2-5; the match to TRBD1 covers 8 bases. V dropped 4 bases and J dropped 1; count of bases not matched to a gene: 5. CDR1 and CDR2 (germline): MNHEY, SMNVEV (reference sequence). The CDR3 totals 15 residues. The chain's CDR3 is CASSSLGQGQETQYF. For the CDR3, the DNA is TGTGCCAGCAGTTCCCTTGGACAGGGCCAAGAGACCCAGTACTTC.

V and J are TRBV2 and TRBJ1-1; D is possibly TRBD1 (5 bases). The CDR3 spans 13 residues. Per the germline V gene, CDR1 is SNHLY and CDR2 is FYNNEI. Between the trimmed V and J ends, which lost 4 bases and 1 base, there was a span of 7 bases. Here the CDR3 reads CASSVGQNTEAFF. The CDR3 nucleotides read TGTGCCAGCAGTGTTGGACAGAACACTGAAGCTTTCTTT.

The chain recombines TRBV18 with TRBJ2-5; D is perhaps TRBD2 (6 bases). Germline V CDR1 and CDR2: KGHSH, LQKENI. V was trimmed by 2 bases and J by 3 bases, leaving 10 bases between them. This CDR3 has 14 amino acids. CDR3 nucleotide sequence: TGTGCCAGCTCACCATCCGGAGGGGAAGAGACCCAGTACTTC. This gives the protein CASSPSGGEETQYF.

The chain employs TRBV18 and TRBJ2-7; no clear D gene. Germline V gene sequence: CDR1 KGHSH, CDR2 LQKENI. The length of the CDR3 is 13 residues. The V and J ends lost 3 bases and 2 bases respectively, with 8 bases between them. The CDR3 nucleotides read TGTGCCAGCTCACCCCGACAAGCCTACGAGCAGTACTTC. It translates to CASSPRQAYEQYF.